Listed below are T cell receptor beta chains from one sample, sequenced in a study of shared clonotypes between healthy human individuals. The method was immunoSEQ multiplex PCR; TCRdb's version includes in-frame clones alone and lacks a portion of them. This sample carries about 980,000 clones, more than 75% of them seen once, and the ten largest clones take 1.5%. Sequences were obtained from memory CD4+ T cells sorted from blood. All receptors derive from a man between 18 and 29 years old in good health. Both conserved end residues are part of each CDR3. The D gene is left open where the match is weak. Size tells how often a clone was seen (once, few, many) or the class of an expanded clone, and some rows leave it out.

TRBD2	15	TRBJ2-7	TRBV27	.	TGTGCCAGCAGAATACTAGCGGGAGGGCAAGACGAGCAGTACTTC	CASRILAGGQDEQYF
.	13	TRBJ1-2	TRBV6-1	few	TGTGCCAGCGAAATGAGAGGCCTCTATGGCTACACCTTC	CASEMRGLYGYTF
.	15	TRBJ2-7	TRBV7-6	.	TGTGCCAGCAGCTTAGCTACGCAACAGGGCGGTGAGCAGTACTTC	CASSLATQQGGEQYF
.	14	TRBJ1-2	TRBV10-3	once	TGTGCCATCAGTGAAGAAGTACGCACCTATGGCTACACCTTC	CAISEEVRTYGYTF
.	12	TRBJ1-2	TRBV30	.	TGTGCCTGGGCTGACCGTAACTATGGCTACACCTTC	CAWADRNYGYTF
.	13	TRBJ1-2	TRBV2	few	TGTGCCAGCAGAGGCGAATCTAACTATGGCTACACCTTC	CASRGESNYGYTF
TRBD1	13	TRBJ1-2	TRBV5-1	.	TGCGCCAGCAGCAGCACAGGGGACTATGGCTACACCTTC	CASSSTGDYGYTF
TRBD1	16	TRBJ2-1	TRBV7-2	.	TGTGCCAGCTACCGGGACAGAGAAGAAGCCTACAATGAGCAGTTCTTC	CASYRDREEAYNEQFF
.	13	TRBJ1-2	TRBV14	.	TGTGCCAGCAGCCAAGATCCGGGGCGAGGCTACACCTTC	CASSQDPGRGYTF
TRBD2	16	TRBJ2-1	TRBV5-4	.	TGTGCCAGCAGCGATCTAGCGGGGAGCTCCTACAATGAGCAGTTCTTC	CASSDLAGSSYNEQFF
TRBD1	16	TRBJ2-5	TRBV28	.	TGTGCCAGCAGTTTGGATAGGGGACAGGGGAGGGAGACCCAGTACTTC	CASSLDRGQGRETQYF
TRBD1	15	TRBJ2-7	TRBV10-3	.	TGTGCCATCAGTGAGTCGTGGACAGGGTCTGAGGAGCAGTACTTC	CAISESWTGSEEQYF
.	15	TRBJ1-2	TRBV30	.	TGTGCCTGGAGTATACGGAGGGGAGGACCCTATGGCTACACCTTC	CAWSIRRGGPYGYTF
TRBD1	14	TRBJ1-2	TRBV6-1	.	TGTGCCAGCAGGCAAGGACAGGGGAACTATGGCTACACCTTC	CASRQGQGNYGYTF
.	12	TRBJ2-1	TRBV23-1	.	TGCGCCAGCAGTCACCCAGGGATGGTGCAGTTCTTC	CASSHPGMVQFF
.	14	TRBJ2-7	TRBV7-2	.	TGTGCCAGCAGCCCCTATAGGACGGCATGGGAGCAGTACTTC	CASSPYRTAWEQYF
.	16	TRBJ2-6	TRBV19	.	TGTGCCAGTAGTATGGGACGGTTGTCTGGGGCCAACGTCCTGACTTTC	CASSMGRLSGANVLTF
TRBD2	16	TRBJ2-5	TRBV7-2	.	TGTGCCAGCAGCTTAGAGGGGACTAGCGGGAGAGAGACCCAGTACTTC	CASSLEGTSGRETQYF
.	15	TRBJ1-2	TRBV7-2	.	TGTGCCAGCAGCCCGGCGGGGGGCGCTGGCTATGGCTACACCTTC	CASSPAGGAGYGYTF
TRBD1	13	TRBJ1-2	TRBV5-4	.	TGTGCCAGCAGCGCTGACAGGGTGGGCGGCTACACCTTC	CASSADRVGGYTF
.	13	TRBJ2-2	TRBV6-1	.	TGTGCCAGCAGTGACCCCTACACCGGGGAGCTGTTTTTT	CASSDPYTGELFF
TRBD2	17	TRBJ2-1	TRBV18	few	TGTGCCAGCTCACCAAGACTAGCGGGAGAAATTGTAAATGAGCAGTTCTTC	CASSPRLAGEIVNEQFF
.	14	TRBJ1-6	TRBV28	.	TGTGCCAGCAGTTTATGGCAGGGGAATTCACCCCTCCACTTT	CASSLWQGNSPLHF
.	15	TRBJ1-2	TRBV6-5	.	TGTGCCAGCGCACGTACAGGGCCGGCTGGATATGGCTACACCTTC	CASARTGPAGYGYTF
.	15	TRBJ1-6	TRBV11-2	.	TGTGCCAGCAGCTCCGGGACACAATATAATTCACCCCTCCACTTT	CASSSGTQYNSPLHF
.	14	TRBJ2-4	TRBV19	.	TGTGCCAGTAGCTCGCAACGGGCCGGGGGCATTCAGTACTTC	CASSSQRAGGIQYF
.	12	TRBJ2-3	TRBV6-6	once	TGTGCCAGCAGGCAGGGTGCAGATACGCAGTATTTT	CASRQGADTQYF
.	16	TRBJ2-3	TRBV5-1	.	TGCGCCAGCAGCTTGGGGGCAGGGACTAGCACAGATACGCAGTATTTT	CASSLGAGTSTDTQYF
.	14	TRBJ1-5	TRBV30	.	TGTGCCTGGAGTGTATCAGGGAGAGGTCAGCCCCAGCATTTT	CAWSVSGRGQPQHF
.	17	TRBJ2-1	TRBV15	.	TGTGCCACCAGCAGAGAGGGGTGGAACAGCGAGAGCAATGAGCAGTTCTTC	CATSREGWNSESNEQFF
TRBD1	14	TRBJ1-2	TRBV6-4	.	TGTGCCAGCAGTGACTACGGCAGGGGGTATGGCTACACCTTC	CASSDYGRGYGYTF
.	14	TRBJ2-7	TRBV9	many	TGTGCCAGCAGCGTCACGGACAGCACCTACGAGCAGTACTTC	CASSVTDSTYEQYF
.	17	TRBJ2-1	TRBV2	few	TGTGCCAGCAGTGAAGGCGTGGGAAGGTCTGGTTACAATGAGCAGTTCTTC	CASSEGVGRSGYNEQFF
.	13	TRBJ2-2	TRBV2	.	TGTGCCAGCAGACTTTCGAACACCGGGGAGCTGTTTTTT	CASRLSNTGELFF
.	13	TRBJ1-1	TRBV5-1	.	TGCGCCAGCAGCGTTGGAGTAAACACTGAAGCTTTCTTT	CASSVGVNTEAFF
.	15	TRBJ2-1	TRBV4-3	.	TGCGCCAGCAGCCAAGATAGGGCGACCTACAATGAGCAGTTCTTC	CASSQDRATYNEQFF
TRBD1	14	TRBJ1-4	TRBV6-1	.	TGTGCCAGCCTACCGGGGACAGGGGAAGAAAAACTGTTTTTT	CASLPGTGEEKLFF
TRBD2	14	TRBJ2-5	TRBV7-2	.	TGTGCCAGCAGAGTTAGCGGGAGCTCAGAGACCCAGTACTTC	CASRVSGSSETQYF
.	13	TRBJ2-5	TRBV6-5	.	TGTGCCAGCAGTTACCCCGGAACCGAGACCCAGTACTTC	CASSYPGTETQYF
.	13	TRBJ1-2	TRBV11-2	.	TGTGCCAGCAGCTTAGCGGCTGACTATGGCTACACCTTC	CASSLAADYGYTF
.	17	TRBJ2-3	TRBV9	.	TGTGCCAGCAGCTCACCAGGTCGGGGCAGGGGGGCAGATACGCAGTATTTT	CASSSPGRGRGADTQYF
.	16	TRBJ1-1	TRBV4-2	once	TGTGCCAGCAGTCGTACCGCAGGGCCCTTGAACACTGAAGCTTTCTTT	CASSRTAGPLNTEAFF
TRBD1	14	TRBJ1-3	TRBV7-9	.	TGTGCCAGCAGCTTCAGGGGGCCTGGAAACACCATATATTTT	CASSFRGPGNTIYF
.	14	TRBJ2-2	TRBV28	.	TGTGCCAGCAGGGCTGGGGGAGGCACCGGGGAGCTGTTTTTT	CASRAGGGTGELFF
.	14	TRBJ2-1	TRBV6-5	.	TGTGCCAGCAGTTACTCGGCGGGACATAATGAGCAGTTCTTC	CASSYSAGHNEQFF
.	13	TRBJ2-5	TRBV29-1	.	TGCAGCGTCGCCCCCGGACAGTCGGCGACCCAGTACTTC	CSVAPGQSATQYF
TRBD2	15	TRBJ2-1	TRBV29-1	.	TGCAGCGTTGATAGACTAGCGGGACGTTACAATGAGCAGTTCTTC	CSVDRLAGRYNEQFF
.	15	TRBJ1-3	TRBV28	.	TGTGCCAGCAGTTCACCGACAGTCTCTGGAAACACCATATATTTT	CASSSPTVSGNTIYF
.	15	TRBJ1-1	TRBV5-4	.	TGTGCCAGCAGCTTGTGGCAGCCCGGTAACACTGAAGCTTTCTTT	CASSLWQPGNTEAFF
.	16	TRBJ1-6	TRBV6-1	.	TGTGCCAGCAGTGCGGCTCGATGGGGGGATTTTCGGCCCCTCCACTTT	CASSAARWGDFRPLHF
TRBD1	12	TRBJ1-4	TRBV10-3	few	TGTGCCACGGGACAGGGAGGAGAAAAACTGTTTTTT	CATGQGGEKLFF